The source of this T cell receptor beta chain is a study of T cells in Graves' hyperthyroidism and ophthalmopathy. RNA transcripts provided the source from which TCR beta CDR3 regions were amplified. HTBI primers drove first-round RT-PCR of the TCR CDR3. TCRdb itself ran the multiplex PCR reads through MiXCR, one entry per CDR3 protein. The data contain approximately 610,000 distinct CDR3 sequences, roughly 15% of them singletons. The sequencing input was blood. The TCR sequence derives from a woman between 40 and 50 years old with Graves' ophthalmopathy.

CDR3 coding DNA: TGTGCCAGTAGTAATCCCGGGACAGGGTACTATGGCTACACCTTC. It encodes CASSNPGTGYYGYTF. The V and J genes are TRBV19 and TRBJ1-2; TRBD1 matches at 9 bases. Losses at the gene ends were 4 bases for V and 3 bases for J; bases not matched to a gene: 6. The CDR3 spans 15 residues. Germline assignment: CDR1 LNHDA and CDR2 SQIVND (reference sequence).